Included here is one TCR beta chain sequence, with context. Its antigen is unidentified. This specimen comes from a study of memory CD4+ T cells and cytomegalovirus serostatus. Study observations and caveats: Suggested: most of the CMV-linked TCR signature lies in CD4+ memory cells. CMV serostatus prediction reached median AUC 0.95, or 0.91 with US-trained model.

Authors' processing steps: After removing out-of-frame reads, 2 million to 2.5 million distinct TCRbeta sequences remained. Clones were read by immunoSEQ multiplex PCR, and TCRdb kept only the in-frame ones, dropping some. That table gives V, J and clone size, and the DNA gave D and trimming. The table records some 87,000 clones, 75% to 85% of them present only once. CDR3 length: 15 amino acids. Germline lookup yields CDR1 SGHTA and CDR2 FQGNSA. Trimming cost V 3 bases and J 5 bases, with 16 bases left between them. Single viable CD3+CD4+CD8-CD45RO+ cells were sorted as the memory CD4+ T cells. After thawing, CD4+ T cells were positively selected.

The TCR sequence derives from an adult in good health and CMV-seropositive. The chain has TRBV7-2 and TRBJ2-5; D may be TRBD1 or TRBD2 (7 bases each). The specimen sequenced was memory CD4+ T cells from blood. The CDR3 region is CASSLRGGGLETQYF. The CDR3 region has the DNA TGTGCCAGCAGCTTGAGGGGAGGGGGCTTGGAGACCCAGTACTTC.